Presented here are 7 T cell receptor beta chains from one specimen sequenced in a study of shared clonotypes between healthy human individuals. Sequenced by immunoSEQ multiplex PCR; TCRdb stores in-frame clones only, minus some. This sample has 2 million to 2.5 million clones, with 95% found just once. Sequencing was done on a sample of naive CD4+ T cells sorted from blood. Indicated subset: CD45RA+ positively selected. The receptors were gathered from a man between 18 and 29 years old in good health.

The chain links TRBV19 to TRBJ2-1, with 10 bases matching TRBD2. The V gene's germline CDR1 is LNHDA and CDR2 SQIVND (reference sequence). The V gene end was trimmed by 5 bases and the J gene end by 0 bases; junction bases not matched to a gene: 4. The CDR3 spans 16 residues. The CDR3 coding sequence is TGTGCCAGTAGTCGTCCTAGCGGGAGCTCCTACAATGAGCAGTTCTTC. Translated: CASSRPSGSSYNEQFF.

The CDR3 DNA reads TGTGCCAGCTCAGCAGGACGGGGACAGGTCTACGAGCAGTACTTC. It codes for CASSAGRGQVYEQYF. The chain combines TRBV18 with TRBJ2-7; TRBD1 matches 8 bases. There are 15 residues in the CDR3. V dropped 5 bases and J dropped 3; count of bases not matched to a gene: 9. Germline assignment: CDR1 KGHSH and CDR2 LQKENI.

The chain uses TRBV11-2 and TRBJ2-3, with TRBD2 identical over 12 bases. The V gene's germline CDR1 is SGHAT and CDR2 FQNNGV. V was pared by 3 bases and J by 2 bases, with 3 bases of the junction left unmatched. The CDR3 covers 16 residues. In DNA, the CDR3 is TGTGCCAGCAGCTTCCTAGCGGGGGGGGTCACAGATACGCAGTATTTT. Encoded protein: CASSFLAGGVTDTQYF.

Details on this clone: The sample contains more than one DNA sequence encoding this CDR3. The chain has TRBV4-1 and TRBJ2-1; D uncertain. Trimming stripped 1 base from V and 4 bases from J, with 5 bases between. Per the germline V gene, CDR1 is MGHRA and CDR2 is YSYEKL. The CDR3 has 13 residues. The CDR3 protein is CASSQVLYNEQFF. The DNA for the CDR3 is TGCGCCAGCAGCCAAGTGCTTTACAATGAGCAGTTCTTC.

The J gene is TRBJ1-1, the V gene TRBV28; a possible D gene is TRBD1 (6 bases). Germline values: CDR1 MDHEN, CDR2 SYDVKM. The CDR3 has 14 amino acids. V lost 8 bases to trimming and J lost 1 base, with 14 bases between them. The CDR3 is CASPGGGPNTEAFF. CDR3 nucleotides: TGTGCCAGCCCTGGGGGGGGGCCGAACACTGAAGCTTTCTTT.

This sequence joins TRBV6-5 and TRBJ2-7, with 10 nucleotides matching TRBD1. CDR1 MNHEY and CDR2 SVGAGI come from the germline V gene. CDR3 length equals 14 residues. The junction had 6 bases not matched to a gene; V was cut back by 4 bases and J by 6 bases. The CDR3: CASSWTGGTGEQYF. Here the CDR3 DNA reads TGTGCCAGCAGTTGGACAGGGGGAACAGGCGAGCAGTACTTC.

The chain joins TRBV10-2 to TRBJ2-7; no clear D. The CDR3 contains 15 residues. CDR1 is WSHSY, CDR2 SAAADI, per germline. V lost 3 bases, J lost 6 bases, and 18 bases lay in between. CDR3 amino acids: CASSDSALGEREQYF. CDR3 DNA: TGCGCCAGCAGTGACAGTGCCTTAGGCGAGCGCGAGCAGTACTTC.